Below, one T cell receptor beta chain is given with its context. Its antigen is unidentified. These data are taken from a study of blood T cells in healthy people across ages. The study, taken as a whole, reports: Higher diversity, along with more naive CD4+ cells, distinguished long-lived donors from aged donors.

Russia was home to the donors, healthy Caucasian individuals aged 6 to 90. Samples had at least 6.5 million PBMCs isolated from them. This CDR3 has 11 residues. V shed 8 bases, J shed 10 bases, and the junction held 7 bases outside the gene matches. A second roughly 6 to 12 cycle PCR used barcoded and J-beta primers. The template-switch adaptor, which had 12 random nucleotides, put a tag on each cDNA molecule. MiXCR, applied by TCRdb to the 5' RACE reads, yields one record per CDR3 protein. In the table there are 1.5 million to 2 million distinct CDR3 sequences, about 39% of which are singletons. This TCR was sampled from a human donor in good health. Sequenced material: blood. The chain employs TRBV12-3 or TRBV12-4 and TRBJ1-2, with TRBD1 identical over 7 bases. The CDR3 DNA follows: TGTGCCAGCCGGGACAGAGACGCCTACACCTTC. This encodes CASRDRDAYTF.